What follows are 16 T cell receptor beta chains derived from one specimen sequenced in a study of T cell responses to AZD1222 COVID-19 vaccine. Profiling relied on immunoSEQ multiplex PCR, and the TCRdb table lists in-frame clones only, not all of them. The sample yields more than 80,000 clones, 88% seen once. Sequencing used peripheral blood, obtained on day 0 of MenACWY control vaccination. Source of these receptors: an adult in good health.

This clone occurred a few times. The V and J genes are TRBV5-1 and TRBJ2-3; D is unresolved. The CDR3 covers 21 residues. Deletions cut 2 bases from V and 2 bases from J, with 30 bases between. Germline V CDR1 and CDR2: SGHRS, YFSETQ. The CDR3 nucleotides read TGCGCCAGCAGCTTATTCCCAGCAGACCCTTACGCAGTATCAGTCACAGATACGCAGTATTTT. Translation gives CASSLFPADPYAVSVTDTQYF.

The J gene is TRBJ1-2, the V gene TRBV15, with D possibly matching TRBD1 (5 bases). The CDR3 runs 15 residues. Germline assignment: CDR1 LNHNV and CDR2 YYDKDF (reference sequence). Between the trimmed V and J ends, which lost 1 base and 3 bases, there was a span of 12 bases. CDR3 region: CATSRVTDPHYGYTF. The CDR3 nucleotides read TGTGCCACCAGCAGAGTGACAGACCCCCACTATGGCTACACCTTC.

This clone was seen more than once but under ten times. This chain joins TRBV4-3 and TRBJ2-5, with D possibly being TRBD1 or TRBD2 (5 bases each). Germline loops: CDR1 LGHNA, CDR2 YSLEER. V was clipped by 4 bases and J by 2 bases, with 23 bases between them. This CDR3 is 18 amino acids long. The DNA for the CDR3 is TGCGCCAGCAGCCCAAGGGCCGGGGCAGGGTCGGATCAAGAGACCCAGTACTTC. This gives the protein CASSPRAGAGSDQETQYF.

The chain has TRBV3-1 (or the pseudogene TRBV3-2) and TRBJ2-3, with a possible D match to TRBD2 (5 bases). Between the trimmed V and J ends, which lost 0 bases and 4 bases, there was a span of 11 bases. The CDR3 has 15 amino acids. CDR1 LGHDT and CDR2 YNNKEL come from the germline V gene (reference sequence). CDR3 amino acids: CASSQDGTSSDTQYF. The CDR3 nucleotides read TGTGCCAGCAGCCAAGATGGAACTAGTTCAGATACGCAGTATTTT.

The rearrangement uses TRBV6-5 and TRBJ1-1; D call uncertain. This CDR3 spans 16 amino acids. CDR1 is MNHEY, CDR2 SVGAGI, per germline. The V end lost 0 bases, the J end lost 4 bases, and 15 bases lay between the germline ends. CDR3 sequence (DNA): TGTGCCAGCAGTTACTCGCGGCCCGAGAAGGGCACTGAAGCTTTCTTT. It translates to CASSYSRPEKGTEAFF.

The CDR3, as DNA: TGTGCCAGCAGTTTGGGGTATAGTAGACTCAATTCACCCCTCCACTTT. Translation: CASSLGYSRLNSPLHF. The chain is built from TRBV6-5 and TRBJ1-6; unclear D gene. V was clipped by 4 bases and J by 7 bases, with 17 bases between them. This CDR3 comprises 16 residues. From germline, CDR1 is MNHEY and CDR2 SVGAGI.

In DNA form, the CDR3 reads TGTGCCAGCAGCGTGGATAGGGGGCCGTATGGCTACACCTTC. Encoded protein: CASSVDRGPYGYTF. The rearrangement links TRBV5-5 to TRBJ1-2, with TRBD1 matching 7 bases. The CDR3 loop spans 14 amino acids. The V gene end was trimmed by 4 bases and the J gene end by 5 bases; junction bases not matched to a gene: 8. The germline gives CDR1 SGHKS, CDR2 YYEKEE (reference sequence).

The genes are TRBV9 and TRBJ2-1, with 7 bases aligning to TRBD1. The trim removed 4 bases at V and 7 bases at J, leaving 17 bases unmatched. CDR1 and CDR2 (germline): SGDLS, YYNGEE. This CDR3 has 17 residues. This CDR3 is CASSMTGSRNLLNEQFF. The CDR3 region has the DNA TGTGCCAGCAGCATGACAGGGTCCCGAAATCTCCTTAATGAGCAGTTCTTC.

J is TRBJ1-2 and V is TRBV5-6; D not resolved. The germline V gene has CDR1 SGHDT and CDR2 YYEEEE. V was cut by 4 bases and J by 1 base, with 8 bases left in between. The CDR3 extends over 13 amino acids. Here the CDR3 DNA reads TGTGCCAGCAGCCCCGGACGTAACTATGGCTACACCTTC. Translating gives CASSPGRNYGYTF.

The CDR3 DNA follows: TGTGCCAGTAGTCTAGGGGTTTACACTGAAGCTTTCTTT. It codes for CASSLGVYTEAFF. The chain carries TRBV19 and TRBJ1-1; D is possibly TRBD1 (5 bases). CDR3 length: 13 amino acids. Germline lookup yields CDR1 LNHDA and CDR2 SQIVND (reference sequence). The V end lost 5 bases, the J end lost 3 bases, and 10 bases lay between the germline ends.

The CDR3 here is CAWCSRGRIGTGELFF. The CDR3 bases are TGTGCCTGGTGCTCTCGGGGCAGGATAGGAACCGGGGAGCTGTTTTTT. The V and J genes are TRBV30 and TRBJ2-2; D possibly uses TRBD1 or TRBD2 (5 bases each). The CDR3 consists of 16 residues. V shed 5 bases and J shed 5 bases, with 21 bases lying between them. Germline lookup yields CDR1 GTSNPN and CDR2 SVGIG (reference sequence). The variable domain in full, with the rest retrieved from reference TRBV30 and TRBJ2-2, is SQTIHQWPATLVQPVGSPLSLECTVEGTSNPNLYWYRQAAGRGLQLLFYSVGIGQISSEVPQNLSASRPQDRQFILSSKKLLLSDSGFYLCAWCSRGRIGTGELFFGEGSRLTVL.

DNA of the CDR3: TGTGCCAGTAGTATAGGGAGGAACACCGGGGAGCTGTTTTTT. Amino acid sequence: CASSIGRNTGELFF. The chain uses TRBV19 and TRBJ2-2; D call uncertain. The CDR3 is 14 amino acids. Germline V gene data show CDR1 as LNHDA and CDR2 as SQIVND (reference sequence). Deletions cut 1 base from V and 1 base from J, with 4 bases between.

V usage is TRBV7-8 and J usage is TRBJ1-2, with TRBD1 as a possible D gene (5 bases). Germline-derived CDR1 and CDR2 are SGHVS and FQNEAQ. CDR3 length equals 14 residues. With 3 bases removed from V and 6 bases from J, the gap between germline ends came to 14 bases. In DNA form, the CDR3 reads TGTGCCAGCAGCTTGGGGGGAATTGGAAATGGCTACACCTTC. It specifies CASSLGGIGNGYTF.

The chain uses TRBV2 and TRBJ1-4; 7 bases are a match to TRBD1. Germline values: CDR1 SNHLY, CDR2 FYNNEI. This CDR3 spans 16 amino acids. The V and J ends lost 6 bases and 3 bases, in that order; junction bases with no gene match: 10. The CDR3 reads CASRAGQVRANEKLFF. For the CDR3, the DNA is TGTGCCAGCAGGGCCGGACAGGTTCGGGCTAATGAAAAACTGTTTTTT.

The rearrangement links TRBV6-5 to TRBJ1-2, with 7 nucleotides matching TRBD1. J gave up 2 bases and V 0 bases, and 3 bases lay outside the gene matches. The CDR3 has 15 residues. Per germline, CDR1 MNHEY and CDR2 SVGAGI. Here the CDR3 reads CASSYSRQGNYGYTF. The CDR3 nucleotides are TGTGCCAGCAGTTACTCGAGACAGGGAAACTATGGCTACACCTTC.

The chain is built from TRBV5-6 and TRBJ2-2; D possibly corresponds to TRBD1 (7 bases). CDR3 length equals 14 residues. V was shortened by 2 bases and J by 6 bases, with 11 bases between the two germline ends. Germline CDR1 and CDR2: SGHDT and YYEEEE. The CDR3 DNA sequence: TGTGCCAGCAGCTTAGGCAGGGGGGCCGGGGAGCTGTTTTTT. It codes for CASSLGRGAGELFF.